Reported below is one T cell receptor (beta chain). Its target is unknown. CDR1 is MNHNS and CDR2 is SASEGT in the germline V gene. This CDR3 comprises 12 residues. V lost 8 bases and J lost 4; bases outside the gene matches: 2. Amplification used 60 Vbeta primers and 13 Jbeta primers. Some clones are missing from TCRdb's copy, which holds only in-frame ones; the method was immunoSEQ multiplex PCR. This sample contains about 200,000 clones. This sample was included in a study of cytomegalovirus exposure and HLA in healthy donors. Study results and caveats: The classifier was said to identify cytomegalovirus status with high specificity and sensitivity. In an earlier analysis, productive rearrangement rates for most beta V segments clustered near 87% or 30%.

Sequencing was performed on PBMCs. The receptor comes from a woman aged 25 to 45 in good health and CMV-seropositive. This chain uses TRBV6-1 with TRBJ1-5; 7 bases agree with TRBD1. Here the CDR3 DNA reads TGTGCCAGCCGGGACAGAAATCAGCCCCAGCATTTT. Protein sequence: CASRDRNQPQHF.